This T cell receptor beta chain was captured in a study of blood T cell repertoires in COVID-19. As for the study in general: Samples representing acute and convalescent COVID-19 were sourced from the United States, Italy and Spain.

V lost 7 bases and J lost 6; bases outside the gene matches: 10. Germline V gene data show CDR1 as MNHNY and CDR2 as SVGAGI (reference sequence). This CDR3 region has 15 residues. In its sample, this clone was seen a few times. Authors' data handling: The assay estimated nucleated cells by amplifying reference gene primers. Assay used: immunoSEQ multiplex PCR; TCRdb lists only in-frame clones, some missing. The V and J calls and clone size are taken from that table; D and trimming were inferred from the DNA. The profile shows fewer than 300,000 clones, 80% to 90% of them singletons. This chain links TRBV6-6 with TRBJ1-4, with 8 bases aligning to TRBD1. The sequence was collected from a woman aged 25 to 39 who had recovered from COVID-19. Sequenced input: PBMCs or T cells enriched from blood (not recorded which). CDR3 protein: CASKGGQEGYEKLFF. CDR3 nucleotide sequence: TGTGCCAGCAAAGGGGGACAGGAGGGGTATGAAAAACTGTTTTTT.